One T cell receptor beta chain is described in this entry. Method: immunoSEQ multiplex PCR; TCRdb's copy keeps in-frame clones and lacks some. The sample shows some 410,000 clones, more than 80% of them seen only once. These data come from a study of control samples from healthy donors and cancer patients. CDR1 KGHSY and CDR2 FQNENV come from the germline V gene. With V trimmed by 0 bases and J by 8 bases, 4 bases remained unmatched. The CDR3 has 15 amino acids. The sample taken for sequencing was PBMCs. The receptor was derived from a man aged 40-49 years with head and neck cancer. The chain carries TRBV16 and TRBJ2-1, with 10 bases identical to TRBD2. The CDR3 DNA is TGTGCCAGCAGCCAATCAATCCTAGCGGGAGATGAGCAGTTCTTC. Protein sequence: CASSQSILAGDEQFF.